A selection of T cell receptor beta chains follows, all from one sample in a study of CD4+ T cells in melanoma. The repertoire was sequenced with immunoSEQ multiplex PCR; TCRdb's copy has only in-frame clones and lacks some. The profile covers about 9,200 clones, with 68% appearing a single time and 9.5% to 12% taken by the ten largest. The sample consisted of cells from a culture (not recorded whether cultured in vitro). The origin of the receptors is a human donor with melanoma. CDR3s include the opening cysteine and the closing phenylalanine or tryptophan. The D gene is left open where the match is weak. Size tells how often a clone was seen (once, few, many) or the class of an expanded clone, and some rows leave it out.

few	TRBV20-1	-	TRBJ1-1	CSARGNTEAFF	TGCAGTGCTAGGGGGAACACTGAAGCTTTCTTT
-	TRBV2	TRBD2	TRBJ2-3	CASSRGLAGSTDTQYF	TGTGCCAGCAGCCGGGGACTAGCGGGGTCCACAGATACGCAGTATTTT
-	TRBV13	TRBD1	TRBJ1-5	CASSLRQGANNQPQHF	TGTGCCAGCAGCTTAAGACAGGGGGCGAACAATCAGCCCCAGCATTTT
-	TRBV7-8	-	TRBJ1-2	CASSLSGGQQSDYTF	TGTGCCAGCAGCTTAAGTGGGGGACAACAGTCGGACTACACCTTC
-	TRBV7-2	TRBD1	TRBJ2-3	CASSSYRGRGDTQYF	TGTGCCAGCAGCTCCTACAGGGGGCGTGGAGATACGCAGTATTTT
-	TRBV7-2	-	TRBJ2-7	CASSLTQLSEQYF	TGTGCCAGCAGCTTAACCCAGCTCTCTGAGCAGTACTTC
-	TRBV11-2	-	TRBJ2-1	CACKVLGGPGGQFF	TGTGCCTGCAAAGTGCTGGGCGGGCCCGGAGGGCAGTTCTTC
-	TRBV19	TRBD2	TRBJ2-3	CASSARGTSGGASTDTQYF	TGTGCCAGTAGTGCCCGCGGGACTAGCGGGGGAGCTAGCACAGATACGCAGTATTTT
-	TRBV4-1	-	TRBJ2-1	CASSPLNSGPEQFF	TGCGCCAGCAGCCCCCTTAATTCCGGGCCTGAGCAGTTCTTC
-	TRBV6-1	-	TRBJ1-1	CASSSQGRVTEAFF	TGTGCCAGCAGTTCCCAGGGACGGGTCACTGAAGCTTTCTTT
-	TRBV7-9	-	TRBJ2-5	CASSSRGETQYF	TGTGCCAGCAGTTCCCGAGGGGAGACCCAGTACTTC
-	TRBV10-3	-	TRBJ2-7	CAIGRGGAYEQYF	TGTGCCATCGGTCGGGGCGGGGCTTACGAGCAGTACTTC
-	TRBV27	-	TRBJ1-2	CASSFFRGGGYTF	TGTGCCAGCAGTTTTTTCCGGGGGGGAGGCTACACCTTC
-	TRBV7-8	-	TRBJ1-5	CASSSRGSNQPQHF	TGTGCCAGCAGCTCTAGGGGAAGCAATCAGCCCCAGCATTTT
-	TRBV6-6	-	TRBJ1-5	CASSYGGRNQPQHF	TGTGCCAGCAGTTACGGGGGACGCAATCAGCCCCAGCATTTT
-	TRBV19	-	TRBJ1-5	CASSKMGGQITNQPQHF	TGTGCCAGTAGTAAGATGGGAGGACAGATAACCAATCAGCCCCAGCATTTT
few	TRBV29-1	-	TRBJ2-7	CSVVKGGEQYF	TGCAGCGTTGTTAAGGGAGGCGAGCAGTACTTC
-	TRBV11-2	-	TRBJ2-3	CASSLGITDTQYF	TGTGCCAGCAGCTTAGGCATCACAGATACGCAGTATTTT
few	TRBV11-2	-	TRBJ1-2	CASSSYRSRDYGYTF	TGTGCCAGCAGCTCATACAGGTCCCGAGACTATGGCTACACCTTC
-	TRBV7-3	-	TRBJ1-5	CASSAGHSAINSNQPQHF	TGTGCCAGTTCCGCAGGCCATTCAGCCATTAATAGCAATCAGCCCCAGCATTTT
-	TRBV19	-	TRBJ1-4	CASSSIQLADEKLFF	TGTGCCAGTAGTAGCATACAGCTCGCTGATGAAAAACTGTTTTTT
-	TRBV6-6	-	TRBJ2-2	CASRQGQNTGELFF	TGTGCCAGCAGACAAGGACAGAACACCGGGGAGCTGTTTTTT
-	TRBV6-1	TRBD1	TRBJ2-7	CASMGQRDEQYF	TGTGCCAGCATGGGACAGAGGGACGAGCAGTACTTC